The 20 T cell receptor beta chains reported below all come from one sample, sequenced in a study of metastatic and nonmetastatic thyroid tumors. TCRdb ran MiXCR on the PCR reads. This sample has about 38,000 clones, with roughly 26% found just once. Thyroid surgery had not been preceded by any treatment in any patient. The material sequenced was blood. The receptors were gathered from a female donor with papillary thyroid cancer or a benign thyroid nodule (not recorded which). Some clones in this sample may be carry-over from other donors' samples.

Many counts were recorded for this clone. The chain joins TRBV6-1 to TRBJ1-4; D is possibly TRBD1 (5 bases). This CDR3 has 15 residues. CDR1 is MNHNS, CDR2 SASEGT, per germline. V was pared by 0 bases and J by 7 bases, with 12 bases between. The chain's CDR3 is CASSEAGGGSEKLFF. The DNA of the CDR3 is TGTGCCAGCAGTGAAGCGGGGGGGGGGAGTGAAAAACTGTTTTTT.

The chain is built from TRBV5-1 and TRBJ2-7, with D unclear. There are 13 residues in the CDR3. Germline CDR1 SGHRS, CDR2 YFSETQ. Trimming took off 0 bases at V and 7 bases at J, with 11 bases between the two ends. The CDR3 DNA reads as TGCGCCAGCAGCTTGGTAGGGTCAAGGGAGCAGTACTTC. Its protein product is CASSLVGSREQYF. The full variable domain, completed using reference TRBV5-1 and TRBJ2-7, is KAGVTQTPRYLIKTRGQQVTLSCSPISGHRSVSWYQQTPGQGLQFLFEYFSETQRNKGNFPGRFSGRQFSNSRSEMNVSTLELGDSALYLCASSLVGSREQYFGPGTRLTVT.

The table lists this clone with many counts. CDR3 sequence: CASSVEGGAAFYEQYF. The CDR3 region has the DNA TGTGCCAGCAGCGTAGAGGGCGGGGCAGCTTTCTACGAGCAGTACTTC. This chain uses TRBV9 with TRBJ2-7, with D tentatively TRBD2 (6 bases). The V end was cut by 0 bases, the J end by 3 bases, with 16 bases between. From germline, CDR1 is SGDLS and CDR2 YYNGEE. This CDR3 has 16 amino acids.

The gene calls are TRBV6-1 and TRBJ2-7; 7 bases are shared with TRBD1. Germline CDR1 reads MNHNS; CDR2 reads SASEGT. This CDR3 comprises 14 residues. V shed 6 bases and J 6 bases; nucleotides not matched to a gene: 11. CDR3: CASSPGVGGSEQYF. The CDR3 DNA sequence: TGTGCCAGCAGCCCCGGGGTAGGGGGCAGCGAGCAGTACTTC.

The sample holds many counts of this clone. V is TRBV7-9 and J is TRBJ2-1; 7 positions agree with TRBD2. With V trimmed by 5 bases and J by 4 bases, 14 bases remained unmatched. Germline CDR1 SEHNR, CDR2 FQNEAQ (reference sequence). The CDR3 has 17 residues. In DNA form, the CDR3 reads TGTGCCAGCAGCCCCCCGTTACGCCTAGCGGTTTACAATGAGCAGTTCTTC. This translates into CASSPPLRLAVYNEQFF. The whole variable domain, filled in from reference TRBV7-9 and TRBJ2-1, reads DTGVSQNPRHKITKRGQNVTFRCDPISEHNRLYWYRQTLGQGPEFLTYFQNEAQLEKSRLLSDRFSAERPKGSFSTLEIQRTEQGDSAMYLCASSPPLRLAVYNEQFFGPGTRLTVL.

By sample share, this clone is medium-sized. Other DNA sequences in this specimen translate into the identical CDR3. The chain employs TRBV6-4 and TRBJ2-3; 11 nucleotides match TRBD2. Germline assignment: CDR1 MRHNA and CDR2 SNTAGT. This CDR3 comprises 15 residues. Trimming at V came to 6 bases and at J to 1 base, leaving 3 bases not matched to a gene. The CDR3 bases are TGTGCCAGCAGGGAACTAGCGGGGGGCACAGATACGCAGTATTTT. Translation gives CASRELAGGTDTQYF.

Ten or more counts support this clone. The V and J genes are TRBV4-1 and TRBJ2-1; 12 bases align to TRBD2. Germline V CDR1 and CDR2: MGHRA, YSYEKL. The length of the CDR3 is 16 residues. With 2 bases clipped from V and 7 bases from J, the junction kept 6 bases outside the gene matches. The CDR3 DNA reads as TGCGCCAGCAGCCAATTTACTAGCGGGAGGCTTAATGAGCAGTTCTTC. Its protein is CASSQFTSGRLNEQFF.

The count of this clone is one. At one boundary the junction diverges from the germline segment, which might be a read error. The chain couples TRBV4-3 to TRBJ2-7; 7 positions agree with TRBD1. There are 16 residues in the CDR3. Germline-derived CDR1 and CDR2 are LGHNA and YSLEER. CDR3 bases: TGCGCCGGCAGCCAGACCCTCCGGGACAGTGCCTACGAGCAGTACTTC. Amino acids: CAGSQTLRDSAYEQYF.

This clone was recorded many times. This chain connects TRBV7-2 to TRBJ1-2, with 8 nucleotides matching TRBD1. This CDR3 has 17 residues. J lost 5 bases, V lost 7 bases, and 18 bases had no gene match. CDR1 SGHTA and CDR2 FQGNSA come from the germline V gene. The CDR3 loop reads CASNQLGTGQLWYGYTF. CDR3 nucleotides: TGTGCCAGCAATCAACTCGGGACAGGCCAGCTGTGGTATGGCTACACCTTC.

The chain links TRBV6-1 to TRBJ2-1; no clear D gene. Trimming removed 2 bases from V and 12 bases from J, with 14 bases in between. The germline CDR1 and CDR2 sequences are MNHNS and SASEGT. The CDR3 runs to 13 residues. CDR3 amino acids: CASSEQGPEGQFF. CDR3 DNA sequence: TGTGCCAGCAGTGAACAAGGCCCCGAAGGGCAGTTCTTC.

The V call is TRBV6-2 or TRBV6-3, the J call TRBJ1-1; D not certain. This CDR3 has 13 amino acids. Germline lookup yields CDR1 MNHEY and CDR2 SVGEGT. V shed 5 bases and J shed 1 base, with 8 bases lying between them. The CDR3 DNA reads as TGTGCCAGCAGTGCTAGGGAGAACACTGAAGCTTTCTTT. Translating it yields CASSARENTEAFF.

In its sample, this clone is medium-sized. The chain joins TRBV6-1 to TRBJ2-2; D is uncertain. This CDR3 is built from 12 residues. Germline V gene data show CDR1 as MNHNS and CDR2 as SASEGT. The V end was cut by 2 bases, the J end by 7 bases, with 5 bases between. This chain's CDR3 is CASSEFGGELFF. The CDR3, as DNA: TGTGCCAGCAGTGAATTTGGCGGGGAGCTGTTTTTT.

The rearrangement uses TRBV4-1 and TRBJ2-2; possibly TRBD1 for D (5 bases). Trimming removed 0 bases at V and 6 bases at J, with 17 bases between. There are 17 residues in the CDR3. Germline assignment: CDR1 MGHRA and CDR2 YSYEKL. DNA for the CDR3: TGCGCCAGCAGCCAAGATGAATTATGGGGCGAAGCCGGGGAGCTGTTTTTT. This gives the protein CASSQDELWGEAGELFF.

The rearrangement uses TRBV6-1 and TRBJ2-2; D may be TRBD1 (5 bases). This CDR3 spans 13 amino acids. Germline CDR1 MNHNS, CDR2 SASEGT. The germline V and J ends were trimmed by 4 bases and 3 bases, with 6 bases remaining between them. The CDR3 sequence is CASSGQYTGELFF. CDR3 sequence (DNA): TGTGCCAGCAGTGGACAGTACACCGGGGAGCTGTTTTTT.

In this sample, this clone turned up many times. The CDR3 bases are TGTGCCTGGAGGGGACAGAAAGATTCCTACAATGAGCAGTTCTTC. Amino acid sequence: CAWRGQKDSYNEQFF. The genes are TRBV30 and TRBJ2-1; 7 positions match TRBD1. This CDR3 region has 15 residues. Germline V gene data show CDR1 as GTSNPN and CDR2 as SVGIG (reference sequence). The V and J ends lost 3 bases and 1 base, in that order; junction bases with no gene match: 6.

This clone was seen a handful of times. The chain recombines TRBV6-1 with TRBJ1-1, with 7 bases that match TRBD1. This CDR3 is 13 amino acids long. Trimming cost V 6 bases and J 3 bases; bases outside gene matches: 4. Germline values: CDR1 MNHNS, CDR2 SASEGT. CDR3 loop: CASRVQGDTEAFF. For the CDR3, the DNA is TGTGCCAGCAGGGTTCAGGGGGACACTGAAGCTTTCTTT.

The V call is TRBV20-1, the J call TRBJ2-1; 14 bases match TRBD2. The V segment lost 4 bases and the J segment 9 bases; nucleotides outside the gene matches: 8. Germline CDR1 DFQATT, CDR2 SNEGSKA (reference sequence). The CDR3 has 15 amino acids. CDR3 nucleotides: TGCAGTGCTAACGTGTTGACTAGCGGGAGGGTTGAGCAGTTCTTC. Translated: CSANVLTSGRVEQFF.

The CDR3 sequence is CASSFSSLRGTEAFF. Written as DNA, the CDR3 is TGTGCCAGCAGCTTCTCATCGCTTCGGGGAACTGAAGCTTTCTTT. The gene calls are TRBV5-8 and TRBJ1-1; the D is unclear. Trimming stripped 2 bases from V and 5 bases from J, with 16 bases between. The CDR3 length is 15 residues. Germline CDR1 reads SGHTS; CDR2 reads YDEGEE.

This clone was seen only a few times. One end of the junction varies from germline; a read error may be responsible. This chain uses TRBV6-1 with TRBJ2-6; D is perhaps TRBD2 (6 bases). This CDR3 contains 15 residues. The germline CDR1 and CDR2 sequences are MNHNS and SASEGT. Here the CDR3 reads CSSRREYSGSNVLTF. In DNA form, the CDR3 reads TGTTCCAGCAGGAGGGAGTACTCTGGGTCCAACGTCCTGACTTTC.

The sample holds many counts of this clone. The rearrangement joins TRBV19 to TRBJ1-2, with unresolved D. CDR3 length: 13 residues. Germline V CDR1 and CDR2: LNHDA, SQIVND (reference sequence). V lost 10 bases to trimming and J lost 4 bases, with 16 bases between them. CDR3 loop: CATSYGPSYGYTF. The CDR3 DNA reads TGTGCCACCTCGTACGGCCCCAGCTATGGCTACACCTTC.